This T cell receptor (beta chain) was recorded in a study of shared clonotypes between healthy human individuals. Study outcomes and limitations: Despite large depth, sorted-subset datasets appeared incompletely sequenced.

Per the authors' pipeline: Without quality scores, immunoSEQ junctional reads could not be filtered like full-length reads. Profiled with immunoSEQ multiplex PCR; TCRdb holds only in-frame clones, not every one. D and trimming come from the DNA, and the V and J calls and clone size come from that table. Here the sample spans around 2,000,000 clones, just under 95% being singletons. The CDR3 loop spans 13 amino acids. Trimming cost V 7 bases and J 7 bases; bases outside gene matches: 8. Germline V gene lookup returns CDR1 SQVTM and CDR2 ANQGSEA. To note about this clone: Its target is unknown.

CD45RO-negative cells were positively selected for CCR7, leaving out terminally differentiated effector memory CD45RA+ cells. The rearrangement links TRBV29-1 to TRBJ2-7; 12 nucleotides match TRBD2. The sequencing input was naive CD8+ T cells sorted from blood. This clonotype was sampled from a young man in good health. For the CDR3, the DNA is TGCAGCGGAGCGGGACTAGCGGGTTCGGAGCAGTACTTC. This sequence encodes CSGAGLAGSEQYF.